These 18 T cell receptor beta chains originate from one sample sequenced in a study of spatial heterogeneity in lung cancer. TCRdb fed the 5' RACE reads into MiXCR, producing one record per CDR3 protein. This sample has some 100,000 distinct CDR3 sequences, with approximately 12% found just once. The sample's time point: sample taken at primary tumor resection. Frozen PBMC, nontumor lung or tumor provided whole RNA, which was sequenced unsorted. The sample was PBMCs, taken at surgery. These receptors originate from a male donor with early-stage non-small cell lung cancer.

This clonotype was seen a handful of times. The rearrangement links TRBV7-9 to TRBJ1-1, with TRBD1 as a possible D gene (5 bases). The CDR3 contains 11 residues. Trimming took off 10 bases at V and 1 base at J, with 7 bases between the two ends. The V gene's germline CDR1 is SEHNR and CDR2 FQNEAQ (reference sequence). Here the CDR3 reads CATRENTEAFF. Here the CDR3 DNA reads TGTGCCACCAGGGAGAACACTGAAGCTTTCTTT.

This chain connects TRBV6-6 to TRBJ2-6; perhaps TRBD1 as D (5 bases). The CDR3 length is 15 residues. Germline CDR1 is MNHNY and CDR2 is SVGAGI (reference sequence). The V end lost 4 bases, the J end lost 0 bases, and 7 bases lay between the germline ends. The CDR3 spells CASSFQGSGANVLTF. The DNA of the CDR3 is TGTGCCAGCAGTTTCCAGGGCTCTGGGGCCAACGTCCTGACTTTC.

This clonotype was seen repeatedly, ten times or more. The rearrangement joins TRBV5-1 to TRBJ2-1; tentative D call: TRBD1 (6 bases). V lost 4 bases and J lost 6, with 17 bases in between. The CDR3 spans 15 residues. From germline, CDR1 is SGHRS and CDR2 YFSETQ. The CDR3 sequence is CASSLRDTQTNEQFF. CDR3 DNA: TGCGCCAGCAGCCTCCGGGACACCCAAACCAATGAGCAGTTCTTC.

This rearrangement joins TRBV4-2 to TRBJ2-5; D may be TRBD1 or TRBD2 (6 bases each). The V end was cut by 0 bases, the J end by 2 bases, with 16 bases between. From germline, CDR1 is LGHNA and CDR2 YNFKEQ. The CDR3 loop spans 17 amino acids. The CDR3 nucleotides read TGTGCCAGCAGCCAAGATACAGGGAGGACCCCGCAAGAGACCCAGTACTTC. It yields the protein CASSQDTGRTPQETQYF.

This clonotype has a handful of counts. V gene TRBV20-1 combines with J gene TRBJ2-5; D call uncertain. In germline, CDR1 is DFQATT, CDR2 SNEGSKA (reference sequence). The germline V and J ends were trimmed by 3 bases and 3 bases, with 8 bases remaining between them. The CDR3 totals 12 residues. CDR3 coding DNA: TGCAGTGCTAGTAGAGGTGAAGAGACCCAGTACTTC. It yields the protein CSASRGEETQYF.

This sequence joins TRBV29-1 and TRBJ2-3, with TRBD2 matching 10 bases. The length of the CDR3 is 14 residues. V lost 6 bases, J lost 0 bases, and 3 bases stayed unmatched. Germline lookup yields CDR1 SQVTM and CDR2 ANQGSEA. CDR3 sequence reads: CSVGTSASTDTQYF. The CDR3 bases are TGCAGCGTCGGGACTAGCGCCAGCACAGATACGCAGTATTTT.

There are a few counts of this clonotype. The CDR3 region is CASSPVDLRSNQPQHF. CDR3 sequence (DNA): TGTGCCAGCAGTCCAGTGGACTTAAGAAGCAATCAGCCCCAGCATTTT. The chain carries TRBV27 and TRBJ1-5, with D unclear. CDR3 length equals 16 residues. V was cut by 5 bases and J by 1 base, with 15 bases left in between. CDR1 MNHEY and CDR2 SMNVEV come from the germline V gene (reference sequence).

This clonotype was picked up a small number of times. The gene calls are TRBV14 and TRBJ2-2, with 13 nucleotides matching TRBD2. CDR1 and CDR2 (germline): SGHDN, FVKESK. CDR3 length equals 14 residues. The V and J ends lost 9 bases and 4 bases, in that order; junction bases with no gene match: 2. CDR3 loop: CASRTSGGTGELFF. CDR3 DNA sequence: TGTGCCAGTCGGACTAGCGGGGGCACCGGGGAGCTGTTTTTT.

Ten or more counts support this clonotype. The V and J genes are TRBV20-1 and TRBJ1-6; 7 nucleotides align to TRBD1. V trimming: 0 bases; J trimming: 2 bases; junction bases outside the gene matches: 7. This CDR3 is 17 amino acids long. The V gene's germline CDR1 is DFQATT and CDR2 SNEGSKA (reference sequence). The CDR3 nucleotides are TGCAGTGCTAGAGAGGGAAGACAGGGTACCTATAATTCACCCCTCCACTTT. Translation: CSAREGRQGTYNSPLHF.

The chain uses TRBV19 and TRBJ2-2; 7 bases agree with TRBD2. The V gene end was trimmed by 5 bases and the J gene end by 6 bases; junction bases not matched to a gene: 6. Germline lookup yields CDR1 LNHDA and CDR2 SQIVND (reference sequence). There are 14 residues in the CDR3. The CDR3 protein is CASSGSAGAGELFF. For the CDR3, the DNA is TGTGCCAGTAGTGGGTCGGCGGGAGCCGGGGAGCTGTTTTTT. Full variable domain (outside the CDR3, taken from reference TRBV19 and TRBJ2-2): DGGITQSPKYLFRKEGQNVTLSCEQNLNHDAMYWYRQDPGQGLRLIYYSQIVNDFQKGDIAEGYSVSREKKESFPLTVTSAQKNPTAFYLCASSGSAGAGELFFGEGSRLTVL.

The CDR3 nucleotides read TGCAGTGCTGGACAGGATTTTACTGAGCCCCAGCATTTT. This gives the protein CSAGQDFTEPQHF. The genes are TRBV20-1 and TRBJ1-5; 7 bases align to TRBD1. The CDR3 is made up of 13 amino acids. Per the germline V gene, CDR1 is DFQATT and CDR2 is SNEGSKA (reference sequence). The junction had 9 bases not matched to a gene; V was cut back by 5 bases and J by 8 bases.

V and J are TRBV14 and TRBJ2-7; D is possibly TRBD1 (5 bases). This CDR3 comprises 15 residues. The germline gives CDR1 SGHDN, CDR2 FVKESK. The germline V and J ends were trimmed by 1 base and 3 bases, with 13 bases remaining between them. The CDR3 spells CASSQVLGERYEQYF. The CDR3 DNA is TGTGCCAGCAGCCAAGTTCTAGGGGAACGCTACGAGCAGTACTTC.

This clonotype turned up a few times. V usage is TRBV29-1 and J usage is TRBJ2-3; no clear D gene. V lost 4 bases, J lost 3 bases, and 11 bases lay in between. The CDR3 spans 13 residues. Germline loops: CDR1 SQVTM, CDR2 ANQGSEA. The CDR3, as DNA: TGCAGCGTTGCGGCCAGCCAGACAGATACGCAGTATTTT. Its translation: CSVAASQTDTQYF.

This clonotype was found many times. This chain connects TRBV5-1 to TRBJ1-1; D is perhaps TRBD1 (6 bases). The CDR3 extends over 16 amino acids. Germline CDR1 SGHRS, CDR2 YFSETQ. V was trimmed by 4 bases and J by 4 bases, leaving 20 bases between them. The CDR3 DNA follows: TGCGCCAGCAGCGAGGACGCCGGGGGCCCAGGCACTGAAGCTTTCTTT. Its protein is CASSEDAGGPGTEAFF.

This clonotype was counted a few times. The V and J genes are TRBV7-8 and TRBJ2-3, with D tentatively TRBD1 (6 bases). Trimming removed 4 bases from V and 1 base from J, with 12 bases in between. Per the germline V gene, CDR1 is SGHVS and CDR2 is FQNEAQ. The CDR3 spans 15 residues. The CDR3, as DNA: TGTGCCAGCAGCTCAGGGGTGGTCGGCACAGATACGCAGTATTTT. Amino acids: CASSSGVVGTDTQYF. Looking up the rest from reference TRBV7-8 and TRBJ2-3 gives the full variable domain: GAGVSQSPRYKVAKRGQDVALRCDPISGHVSLFWYQQALGQGPEFLTYFQNEAQLDKSGLPSDRFFAERPEGSVSTLKIQRTQQEDSAVYLCASSSGVVGTDTQYFGPGTRLTVL.

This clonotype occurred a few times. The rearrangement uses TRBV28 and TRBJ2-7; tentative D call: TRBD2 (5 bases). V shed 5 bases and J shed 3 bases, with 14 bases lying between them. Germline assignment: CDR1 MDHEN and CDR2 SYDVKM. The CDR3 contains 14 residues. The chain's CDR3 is CASSPVRTRYEQYF. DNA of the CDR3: TGTGCCAGCAGTCCTGTTAGGACTCGCTACGAGCAGTACTTC. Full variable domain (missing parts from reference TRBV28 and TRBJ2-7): DVKVTQSSRYLVKRTGEKVFLECVQDMDHENMFWYRQDPGLGLRLIYFSYDVKMKEKGDIPEGYSVSREKKERFSLILESASTNQTSMYLCASSPVRTRYEQYFGPGTRLTVT.

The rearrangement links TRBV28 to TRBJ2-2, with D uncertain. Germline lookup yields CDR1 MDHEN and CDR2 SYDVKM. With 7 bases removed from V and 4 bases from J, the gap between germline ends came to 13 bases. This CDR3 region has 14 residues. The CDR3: CASNIGQSTGELFF. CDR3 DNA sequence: TGTGCCAGCAACATAGGGCAGTCCACCGGGGAGCTGTTTTTT. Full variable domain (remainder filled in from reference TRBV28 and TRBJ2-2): DVKVTQSSRYLVKRTGEKVFLECVQDMDHENMFWYRQDPGLGLRLIYFSYDVKMKEKGDIPEGYSVSREKKERFSLILESASTNQTSMYLCASNIGQSTGELFFGEGSRLTVL.

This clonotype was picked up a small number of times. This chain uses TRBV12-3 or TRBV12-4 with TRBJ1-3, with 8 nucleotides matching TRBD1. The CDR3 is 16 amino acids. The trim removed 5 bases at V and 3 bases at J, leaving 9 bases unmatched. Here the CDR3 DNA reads TGTGCCAGCAGTCCCCAGGGGGCGCGGGGTGGAAACACCATATATTTT. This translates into CASSPQGARGGNTIYF.